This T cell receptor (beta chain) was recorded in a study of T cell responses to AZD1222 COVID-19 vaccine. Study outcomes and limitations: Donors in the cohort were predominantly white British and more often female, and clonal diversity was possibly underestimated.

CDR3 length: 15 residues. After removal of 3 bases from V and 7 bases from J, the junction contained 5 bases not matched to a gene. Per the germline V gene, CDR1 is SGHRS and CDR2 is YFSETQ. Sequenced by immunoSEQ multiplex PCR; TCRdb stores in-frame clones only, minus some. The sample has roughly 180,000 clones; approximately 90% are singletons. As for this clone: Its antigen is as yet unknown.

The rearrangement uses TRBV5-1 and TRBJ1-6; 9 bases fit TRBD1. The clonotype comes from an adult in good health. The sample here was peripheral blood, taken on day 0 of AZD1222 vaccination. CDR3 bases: TGCGCCAGCAGCTCACAGGGGGCTGGGAATTCACCCCTCCACTTT. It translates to CASSSQGAGNSPLHF.